A single count supports the clone carrying this T cell receptor beta chain. In the original analysis: Cell counts per sample came from amplifying reference gene primers. Only in-frame clones appear in the TCRdb table, and some are missing; sequencing was by immunoSEQ multiplex PCR. Clone size and the V and J calls come from that table; the DNA yielded D and trimming. The sample includes around 25,000 clones, around 90% seen only once; the top ten take around 3%. The data were obtained in a study of blood T cell repertoires in COVID-19. Overall study context: The study drew acute and convalescent COVID-19 samples from the United States, Italy and Spain. PBMCs, B-cell-depleted T cells, or T cells were the source of the cDNA or gDNA that made up the material.

This CDR3 is 11 amino acids long. V lost 6 bases and J lost 3, with 4 bases in between. Germline V lookup: CDR1 MDHEN, CDR2 SYDVKM. Sample: peripheral blood. The rearrangement uses TRBV28 and TRBJ2-3, with D uncertain. This receptor was obtained from a human donor in a cohort sampled during active COVID-19. The CDR3 bases are TGTGCCAGCAGCTCGACAGATACGCAGTATTTT. Protein sequence: CASSSTDTQYF.